Listed here is a single T cell receptor beta chain. Its antigen is still unknown. No clone much larger than this one lies a single base away; base qualities are absent. Cut back by 1 base and 4 bases, the V and J ends lie 5 bases apart. The cysteine opens and the phenylalanine closes a CDR3 of 13 amino acids. Here the CDR3 DNA is all that survives: 39 bases in frame from base 1. Collaborating institutions collected whole blood in K2EDTA tubes following their own protocols. Collaborator samples were shipped for TCRbeta analysis as frozen whole blood, isolated PBMCs, or DNA extracted from either sample type. The entry originates in a study of blood T cell repertoires in COVID-19 (dated by TCRdb to about 2020). Describing the broader study: Samples covering the acute and convalescent phases of COVID-19 were provided by collaborators in the United States, Italy and Spain. The material from the prospective study consisted of cDNA or gDNA derived from T cells, B-cell-depleted T cells, or PBMCs. Deeply sampled blood TCRbeta repertoires from subjects exposed to, actively infected with, or recovered from COVID-19 were included in the dataset. A freely available public database, intended as a resource for researchers studying the immune response to SARS-CoV-2, is where the repertoires were released. The samples were drawn from the first 160 participants of the ongoing ImmuneRACE study and from some 1,300 subjects provided by 6 global collaborators. Sample metadata almost always included a de-identified subject ID, COVID-19 status, age in years and sex. Where available, HLA class I and class II types were taken from metadata supplied by the sample provider and were not determined by assay-based typing. Here is what the overall study found, with its caveats: The amount of clinical and demographic metadata varied by source and participant and was provided uncurated.

The immunoSEQ Assay, a bias-controlled multiplex PCR, was used to amplify TCRbeta CDR3 regions from genomic DNA. For the original study's pipeline: Within the assay, amplification of reference gene primers was used to estimate how many nucleated cells each sample contained. To quantify the absolute abundance of each unique TCRbeta CDR3 rearrangement, sequence reads were collapsed and filtered. For each sample, productive Simpson clonality was calculated by taking the square root of Simpson's diversity index across productive rearrangements. TCRdb took this table from immuneACCESS and kept in-frame rearrangements with V and J called. Such tables lack part of the clones; where checked against another copy, unresolved V genes explain under half of the gap, and the rest is unexplained. From that table come the V and J calls and clone size; the DNA was used to work out D and trimming. The sample profile shows about 96,000 clones; about 88% of them were found once. Of the sample, around 16% falls within the top ten clones.

The sample consisted of peripheral blood. The TCR originated in a woman aged 55 to 70 with acute or convalescent COVID-19. Recombination connected TRBV12-3 or TRBV12-4 to TRBJ1-5; no D gene call is confident. The CDR3 has the sequence CASSLGENQPQHF. The DNA reads as follows: TGTGCCAGCAGTTTAGGGGAGAATCAGCCCCAGCATTTT.